This T cell receptor beta chain derives from a study of blood T cell repertoires in COVID-19. Across the study: The United States, Italy and Spain were the sources of the acute and convalescent COVID-19 samples. Sample material is recorded as cDNA or gDNA derived from T cells, B-cell-depleted T cells, or PBMCs.

Germline lookup yields CDR1 SGHTS and CDR2 YDEGEE. CDR3 length equals 15 residues. The ends were cut back, 3 bases at V and 0 bases at J, with 12 bases in the middle. The authors' processing: From reference gene primer amplification, estimates of nucleated cell counts were derived. Assay: immunoSEQ multiplex PCR; the TCRdb copy retains only in-frame clones and omits some. That table is the source of V, J and clone size, and D and trimming were worked out from the DNA. Of just under 90,000 clones listed, 70% to 90% are singletons. The chain recombines TRBV5-8 with TRBJ1-1; D perhaps matches TRBD1 (6 bases). The TCR sequence derives from a woman aged 80 or over with acute or convalescent COVID-19. Specimen: peripheral blood. The CDR3 is CASSSGTTLNTEAFF. Here the CDR3 DNA reads TGTGCCAGCAGCTCCGGGACAACACTGAACACTGAAGCTTTCTTT.